This TCR delta chain derives from a study of gamma-delta T cells after stem cell transplantation. This clone is deemed medium-sized. TCRdb reapplied CATT to the RT-PCR reads. The repertoire holds over a thousand delta-chain clones, more than 2% seen once, with around 50% in the top ten. Germline CDR1 reads GEAIGNYY; CDR2 reads EKD. There are 16 residues in the CDR3. V lost 3 bases to trimming and J lost 0 bases, with 16 bases between them. The clonotype comes from a human donor. It is not recorded whose cells these are; they may come from a transplant donor. Input material: gamma-delta T cells. The V and J genes are TRDV2 and TRDJ1, with D possibly TRDD3 on 6 matching bases. CDR3 sequence reads: CACDLLGTSYTDKLIF. CDR3 bases: TGTGCCTGTGACCTACTGGGTACAAGTTACACCGATAAACTCATCTTT.